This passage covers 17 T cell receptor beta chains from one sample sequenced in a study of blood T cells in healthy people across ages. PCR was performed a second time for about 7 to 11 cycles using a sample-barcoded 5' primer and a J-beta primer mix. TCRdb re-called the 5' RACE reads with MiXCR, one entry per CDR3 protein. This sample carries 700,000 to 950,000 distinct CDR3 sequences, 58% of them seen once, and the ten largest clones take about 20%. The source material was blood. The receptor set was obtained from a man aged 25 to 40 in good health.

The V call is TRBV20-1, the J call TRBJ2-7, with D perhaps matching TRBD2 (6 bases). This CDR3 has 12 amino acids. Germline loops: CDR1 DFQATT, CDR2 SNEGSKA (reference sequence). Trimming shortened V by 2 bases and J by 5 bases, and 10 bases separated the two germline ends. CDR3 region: CSARRERDEQYF. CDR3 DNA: TGCAGTGCTAGACGGGAGAGGGACGAGCAGTACTTC.

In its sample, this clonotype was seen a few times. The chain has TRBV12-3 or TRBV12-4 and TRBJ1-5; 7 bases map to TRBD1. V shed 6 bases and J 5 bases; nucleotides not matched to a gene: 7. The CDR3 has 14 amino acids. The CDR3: CASSQTGDYQPQHF. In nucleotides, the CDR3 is TGTGCCAGCAGCCAAACAGGGGATTATCAGCCCCAGCATTTT.

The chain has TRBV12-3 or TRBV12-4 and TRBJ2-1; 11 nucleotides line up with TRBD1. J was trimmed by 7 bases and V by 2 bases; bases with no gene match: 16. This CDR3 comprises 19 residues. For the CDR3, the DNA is TGTGCCAGCAGTTTACGTGCCTCGGGACAGGGGGATGAGGGGAATGAGCAGTTCTTC. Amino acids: CASSLRASGQGDEGNEQFF.

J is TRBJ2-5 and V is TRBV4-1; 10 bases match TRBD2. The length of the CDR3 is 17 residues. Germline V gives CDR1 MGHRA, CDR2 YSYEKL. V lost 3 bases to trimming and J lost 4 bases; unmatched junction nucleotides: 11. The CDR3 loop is CASSQNPLAGIRETQYF. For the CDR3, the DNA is TGCGCCAGCAGCCAGAACCCACTAGCGGGGATAAGAGAGACCCAGTACTTC.

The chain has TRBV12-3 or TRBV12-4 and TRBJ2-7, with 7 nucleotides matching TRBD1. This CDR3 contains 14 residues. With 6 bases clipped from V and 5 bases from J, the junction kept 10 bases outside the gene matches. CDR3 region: CASSSLQGFNEQYF. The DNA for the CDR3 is TGTGCCAGCAGCTCACTACAGGGGTTCAACGAGCAGTACTTC.

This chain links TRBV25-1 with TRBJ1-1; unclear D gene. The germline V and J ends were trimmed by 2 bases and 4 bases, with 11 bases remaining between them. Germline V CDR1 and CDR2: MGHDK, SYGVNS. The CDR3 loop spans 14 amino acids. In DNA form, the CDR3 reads TGTGCCAGCAGTGAACCGGGTTTGGTCACTGAAGCTTTCTTT. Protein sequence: CASSEPGLVTEAFF.

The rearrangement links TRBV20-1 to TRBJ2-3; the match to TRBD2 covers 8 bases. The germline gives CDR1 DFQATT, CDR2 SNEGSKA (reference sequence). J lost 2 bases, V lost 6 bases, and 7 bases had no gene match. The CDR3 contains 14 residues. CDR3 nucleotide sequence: TGCAGTGCCCAGCGGGGGAGCCCCACAGATACGCAGTATTTT. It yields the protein CSAQRGSPTDTQYF.

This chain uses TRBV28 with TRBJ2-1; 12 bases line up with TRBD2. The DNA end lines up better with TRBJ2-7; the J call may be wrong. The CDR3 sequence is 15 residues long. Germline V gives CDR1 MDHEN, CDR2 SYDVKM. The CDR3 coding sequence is TGTGCCAGCAACCTAGCGGGAGGGACCTACAATGAGCAGTACTTC. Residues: CASNLAGGTYNEQYF.

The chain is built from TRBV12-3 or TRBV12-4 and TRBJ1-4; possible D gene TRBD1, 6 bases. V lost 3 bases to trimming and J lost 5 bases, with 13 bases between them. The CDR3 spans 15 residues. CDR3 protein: CASSFRGPVNEKLFF. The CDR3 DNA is TGTGCCAGCAGTTTTCGGGGGCCGGTGAATGAAAAACTGTTTTTT.

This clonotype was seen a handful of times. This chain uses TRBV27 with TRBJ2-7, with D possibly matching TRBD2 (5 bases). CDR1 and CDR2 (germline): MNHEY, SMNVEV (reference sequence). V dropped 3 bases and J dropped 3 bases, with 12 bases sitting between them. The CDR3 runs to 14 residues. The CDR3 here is CASSLRVDIYEQYF. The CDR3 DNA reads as TGTGCCAGCAGTTTGAGGGTCGACATCTACGAGCAGTACTTC.

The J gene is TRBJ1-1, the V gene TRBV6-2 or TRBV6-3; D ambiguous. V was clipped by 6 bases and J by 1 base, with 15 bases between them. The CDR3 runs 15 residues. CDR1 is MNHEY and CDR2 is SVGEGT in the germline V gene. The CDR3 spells CASSSIRPTNTEAFF. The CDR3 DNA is TGTGCCAGCAGCTCTATAAGGCCTACGAACACTGAAGCTTTCTTT.

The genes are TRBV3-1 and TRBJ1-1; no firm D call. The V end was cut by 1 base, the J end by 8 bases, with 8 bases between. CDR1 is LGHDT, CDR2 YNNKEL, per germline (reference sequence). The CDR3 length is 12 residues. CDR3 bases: TGTGCCAGCAGCCAAGCTTCACGAGAAGCTTTCTTT. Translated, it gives CASSQASREAFF.

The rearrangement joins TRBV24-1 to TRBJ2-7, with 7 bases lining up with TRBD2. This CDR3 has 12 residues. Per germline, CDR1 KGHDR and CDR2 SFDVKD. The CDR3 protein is CVEREGPYEQYF. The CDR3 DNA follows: TGTGTTGAAAGGGAGGGGCCCTACGAGCAGTACTTC.

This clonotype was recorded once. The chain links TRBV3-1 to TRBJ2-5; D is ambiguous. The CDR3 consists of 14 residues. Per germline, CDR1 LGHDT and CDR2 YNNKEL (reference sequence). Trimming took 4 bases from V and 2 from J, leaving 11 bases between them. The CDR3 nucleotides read TGTGCCAGCAGCCGTGACCTGGGACAAGAGACCCAGTACTTC. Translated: CASSRDLGQETQYF.

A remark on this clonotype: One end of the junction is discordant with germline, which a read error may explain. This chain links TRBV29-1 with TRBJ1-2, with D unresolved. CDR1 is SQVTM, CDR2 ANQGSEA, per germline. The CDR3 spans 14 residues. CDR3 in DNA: TGCAGCGTCCGCTCCGTTGCCTTTAACGATGGCTACACCTTC. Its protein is CSVRSVAFNDGYTF.

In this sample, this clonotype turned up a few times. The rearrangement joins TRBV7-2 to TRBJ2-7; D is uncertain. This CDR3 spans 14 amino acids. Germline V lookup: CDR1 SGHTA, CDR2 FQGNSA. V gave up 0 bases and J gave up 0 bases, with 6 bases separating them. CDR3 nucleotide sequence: TGTGCCAGCAGCTTAGCGAAGAGCTCCTACGAGCAGTACTTC. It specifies CASSLAKSSYEQYF.

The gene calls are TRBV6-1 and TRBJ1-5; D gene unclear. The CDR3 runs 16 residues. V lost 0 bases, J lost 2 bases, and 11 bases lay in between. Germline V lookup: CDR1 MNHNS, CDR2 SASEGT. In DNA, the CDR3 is TGTGCCAGCAGTGAAGCGGAGGGTGTTGGCAATCAGCCCCAGCATTTT. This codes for CASSEAEGVGNQPQHF.